Following are 2 T cell receptor beta chains from one sample sequenced in a study of beta chain features in type 1 diabetes (dated by TCRdb to 2016 to 2018). These receptors are not linked to any known antigen. General conclusions and limits of the study: Type 1 diabetes patients showed a moderate but significant shortening of TCRB CDR3 length in all four CD4+ subsets.

The library came from the immunoSEQ multiplex PCR assay. The entire isolated RNA was reverse transcribed using the High Capacity cDNA Reverse Transcription Kit, and thus expressed TCRB transcripts were sequenced. What TCRdb holds here is the immuneACCESS table cut down to in-frame rearrangements. Part of the clones is not present; checked against another copy, under half of the missing clones reflect an unresolved V gene, and the others are unexplained. This sample lists 150,000 to 200,000 clones; over 55% were detected once. The biggest ten clones account for roughly 0.092% of the sample. The sample taken for sequencing was naive CD4+ T cells from blood. In light of the paper, this sample's cell subset or site label describes: true naive CD4+ T cells. The receptors come from a man aged 25-40 years with type 1 diabetes.

Details on this clone: The sample contains more than one DNA sequence encoding this CDR3. V usage is TRBV9 and J usage is TRBJ2-1, with 9 bases identical to TRBD2. From germline, CDR1 is SGDLS and CDR2 YYNGEE. Losses at the gene ends were 0 bases for V and 4 bases for J; bases not matched to a gene: 5. There are 16 residues in the CDR3. The CDR3: CASSVVGTSGYNEQFF. The CDR3 nucleotides read TGTGCCAGCAGCGTAGTTGGCACTAGCGGGTACAATGAGCAGTTCTTC.

This clone has only a few counts. The V gene is TRBV15, the J gene TRBJ2-5; TRBD1 matches at 7 bases. The germline CDR1 and CDR2 sequences are LNHNV and YYDKDF (reference sequence). The CDR3 runs 14 residues. The V segment lost 2 bases and the J segment 5 bases; nucleotides outside the gene matches: 5. The CDR3 region is CATSRPGQTETQYF. CDR3 nucleotide sequence: TGTGCCACCAGCAGACCGGGACAGACCGAGACCCAGTACTTC.